Shown below are 13 T cell receptor beta chains from a single sample sequenced in a study of shared clonotypes between healthy human individuals. Sequenced by immunoSEQ multiplex PCR; TCRdb stores in-frame clones only, minus some. There are 470,000 or so clones in the sample; around 80% occur only once, and around 12% lies in the top ten. Source material: PBMCs. Source of these receptors: a woman aged 40 to 50 in good health. Some clones in this sample may be carry-over from other donors' samples.

This chain uses TRBV5-1 with TRBJ2-7; D unclear. Trimming pared 1 base from V and 5 bases from J, leaving 7 bases between. Germline assignment: CDR1 SGHRS and CDR2 YFSETQ. This CDR3 is 12 amino acids long. The CDR3 region has the DNA TGCGCCAGCAGCTTGTTGTCCCACGAGCAGTACTTC. This gives the protein CASSLLSHEQYF.

The J gene is TRBJ2-1, the V gene TRBV5-1, with 14 bases aligning to TRBD2. V lost 0 bases and J lost 8; bases outside the gene matches: 4. Germline CDR1 and CDR2: SGHRS and YFSETQ. This CDR3 comprises 16 residues. The CDR3 nucleotides are TGCGCCAGCAGCTTGGGGGGACTAGCGGGAGTCGATGAGCAGTTCTTC. Encoded protein: CASSLGGLAGVDEQFF.

This chain links TRBV11-2 with TRBJ2-1; 7 positions agree with TRBD2. V was clipped by 3 bases and J by 6 bases; unmatched bases: 8. Germline V gene sequence: CDR1 SGHAT, CDR2 FQNNGV. CDR3 length equals 15 residues. The chain's CDR3 is CASSFSSGGINEQFF. The CDR3 DNA sequence: TGTGCCAGCAGCTTTTCTAGCGGAGGGATCAATGAGCAGTTCTTC. The full variable domain, its missing parts supplied by reference TRBV11-2 and TRBJ2-1, is EAGVAQSPRYKIIEKRQSVAFWCNPISGHATLYWYQQILGQGPKLLIQFQNNGVVDDSQLPKDRFSAERLKGVDSTLKIQPAKLEDSAVYLCASSFSSGGINEQFFGPGTRLTVL.

The chain uses TRBV19 and TRBJ2-3, with 9 bases aligning to TRBD2. CDR3 size: 15 residues. J was trimmed by 0 bases and V by 3 bases; bases with no gene match: 1. Germline CDR1 and CDR2: LNHDA and SQIVND (reference sequence). DNA of the CDR3: TGTGCCAGTAGTATGCTAGCGGGGAGCACAGATACGCAGTATTTT. This sequence encodes CASSMLAGSTDTQYF.

The chain recombines TRBV10-3 with TRBJ1-1; TRBD1 matches 7 bases. Germline CDR1 is ENHRY and CDR2 is SYGVKD. The CDR3 loop spans 14 amino acids. V was pared by 7 bases and J by 0 bases, with 5 bases of the junction left unmatched. CDR3 protein: CAIKTGRLNTEAFF. The CDR3 DNA is TGTGCCATCAAGACAGGGCGGTTGAACACTGAAGCTTTCTTT.

The chain combines TRBV10-2 with TRBJ2-2; 11 bases are shared with TRBD1. The CDR3 is made up of 16 amino acids. From germline, CDR1 is WSHSY and CDR2 SAAADI. Trimming removed 6 bases from V and 5 bases from J; junction bases left unmatched: 8. As DNA, the CDR3 is TGCGCCAGCAGCGCGATCCGGGACAGGGGGACCGGGGAGCTGTTTTTT. Its translation is CASSAIRDRGTGELFF.

Regarding this clone: Its ends do not fully match the called genes, so a read error is possible. The chain uses TRBV6-6 and TRBJ2-7; 8 bases are shared with TRBD2. The CDR3 is 13 amino acids. Germline assignment: CDR1 MNHNY and CDR2 SVGAGI (reference sequence). Here the CDR3 reads CASSVAGSYKQYF. The CDR3 DNA follows: TGTGCCAGCAGTGTAGCGGGGTCCTACAAGCAGTACTTC.

The V call is TRBV7-9, the J call TRBJ1-2; a weak D match, TRBD1 (6 bases). This CDR3 spans 13 amino acids. Trimming cost V 3 bases and J 4 bases, with 9 bases left between them. Germline CDR1 is SEHNR and CDR2 is FQNEAQ (reference sequence). The DNA of the CDR3 is TGTGCCAGCAGCTTTGAACAGGGCTATGGCTACACCTTC. It specifies CASSFEQGYGYTF.

About this clone itself: Other nucleotide sequences in the sample specify the same CDR3. This rearrangement joins TRBV30 to TRBJ2-7; 7 bases line up with TRBD1. Losses at the gene ends were 0 bases for V and 2 bases for J; bases not matched to a gene: 1. The CDR3 sequence is 13 residues long. The V gene's germline CDR1 is GTSNPN and CDR2 SVGIG (reference sequence). The CDR3 bases are TGTGCCTGGAGTGTAACAGGGGCCTACGAGCAGTACTTC. It is translated as CAWSVTGAYEQYF.

Only one count was recorded for this clone. The chain's CDR3 is CASSLSGTSLNTGELFF. In DNA form, the CDR3 reads TGCGCCAGCAGCCTATCCGGGACTTCCTTGAACACCGGGGAGCTGTTTTTT. The chain is built from TRBV4-1 and TRBJ2-2, with D possibly being TRBD2 (6 bases). The CDR3 has 17 amino acids. With 4 bases removed from V and 1 base from J, the gap between germline ends came to 16 bases. From germline, CDR1 is MGHRA and CDR2 YSYEKL.

This chain connects TRBV4-3 to TRBJ1-4, with TRBD1 matching over 8 bases. CDR1 and CDR2 from the germline V gene are LGHNA and YSLEER. Trimming cost V 9 bases and J 6 bases; bases outside gene matches: 12. The CDR3 sequence is 15 residues long. The CDR3, as DNA: TGCGCCAGTACTTCTGGACAGGGCGGTTATGAAAAACTGTTTTTT. Protein product: CASTSGQGGYEKLFF.

The chain carries TRBV7-9 and TRBJ1-1; TRBD1 agrees at 7 bases. Per the germline V gene, CDR1 is SEHNR and CDR2 is FQNEAQ (reference sequence). V was pared by 7 bases and J by 2 bases, with 7 bases of the junction left unmatched. The CDR3 has 14 amino acids. For the CDR3, the DNA is TGTGCCAGCATCCAGGGGGTCGGAAACACTGAAGCTTTCTTT. Protein sequence: CASIQGVGNTEAFF.

V gene TRBV28 combines with J gene TRBJ2-7; the match to TRBD2 covers 8 bases. Trimming removed 5 bases from V and 7 bases from J; junction bases left unmatched: 4. Germline V gene data show CDR1 as MDHEN and CDR2 as SYDVKM. This CDR3 has 12 residues. The CDR3 nucleotides are TGTGCCAGCAGTCGACCTAGCGGGGAGCAGTACTTC. This translates into CASSRPSGEQYF. The whole variable domain, filled in from reference TRBV28 and TRBJ2-7, reads DVKVTQSSRYLVKRTGEKVFLECVQDMDHENMFWYRQDPGLGLRLIYFSYDVKMKEKGDIPEGYSVSREKKERFSLILESASTNQTSMYLCASSRPSGEQYFGPGTRLTVT.